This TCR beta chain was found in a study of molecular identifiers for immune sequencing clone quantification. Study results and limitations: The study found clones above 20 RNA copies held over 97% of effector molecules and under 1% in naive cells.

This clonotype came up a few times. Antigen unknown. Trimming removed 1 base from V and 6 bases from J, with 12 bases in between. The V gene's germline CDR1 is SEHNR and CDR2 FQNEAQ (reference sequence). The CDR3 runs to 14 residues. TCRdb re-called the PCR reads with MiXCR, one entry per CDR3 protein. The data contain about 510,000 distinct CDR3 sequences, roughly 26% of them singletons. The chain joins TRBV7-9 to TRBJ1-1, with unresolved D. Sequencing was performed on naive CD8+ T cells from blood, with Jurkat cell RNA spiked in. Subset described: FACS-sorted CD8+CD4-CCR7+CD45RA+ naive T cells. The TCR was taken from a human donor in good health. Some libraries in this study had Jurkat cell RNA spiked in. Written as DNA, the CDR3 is TGTGCCAGCAGCTTAGGAAATAGGCCCTCTGAAGCTTTCTTT. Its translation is CASSLGNRPSEAFF.